This T cell receptor (beta chain) was observed in a study of memory CD4+ T cells and cytomegalovirus serostatus. Study as a whole: Donors were healthy Belgian adults, several CMV seropositive and about two dozen seronegative.

In the study's own analysis: After removing out-of-frame reads, over 2 million distinct TCRbeta sequences remained. Profiling relied on immunoSEQ multiplex PCR, and the TCRdb table lists in-frame clones only, not all of them. V and J calls and clone size follow that table, whereas D and trimming were derived from the DNA. Altogether approximately 44,000 clones are present, 76% being singletons, with the ten largest covering more than 1.5%. The sort gate was single viable CD3+CD4+CD8-CD45RO+ cells for memory CD4+ T cells. The V gene's germline CDR1 is SGHAT and CDR2 FQNNGV. The CDR3 covers 13 residues. Trimming stripped 1 base from V and 5 bases from J, with 9 bases between.

The sequenced sample was memory CD4+ T cells from blood. The chain is built from TRBV11-2 and TRBJ2-7; D remains unclear. The clonotype originates from an adult in good health and CMV-seronegative. In DNA, the CDR3 is TGTGCCAGCAGCTTAGGTGGTGAGGACGAGCAGTACTTC. Translated, it gives CASSLGGEDEQYF.